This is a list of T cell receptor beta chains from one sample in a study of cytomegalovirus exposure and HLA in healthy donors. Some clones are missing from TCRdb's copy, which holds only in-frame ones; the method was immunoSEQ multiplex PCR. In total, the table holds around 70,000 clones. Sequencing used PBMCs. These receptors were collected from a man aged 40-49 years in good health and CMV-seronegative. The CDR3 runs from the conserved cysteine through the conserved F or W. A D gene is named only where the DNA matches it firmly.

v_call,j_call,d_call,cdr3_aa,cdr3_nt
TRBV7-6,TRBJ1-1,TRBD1,CASSLTGGLSEAFF,TGTGCCAGCAGCTTAACAGGGGGCTTATCTGAAGCTTTCTTT
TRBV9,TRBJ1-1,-,CASSPGEAFF,TGTGCCAGCAGCCCAGGGGAAGCTTTCTTT
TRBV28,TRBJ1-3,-,CASSLRGVGRGGNTIYF,TGTGCCAGCAGTTTAAGGGGTGTGGGCAGGGGAGGAAACACCATATATTTT
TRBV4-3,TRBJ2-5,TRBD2,CASSQVLSGRRETQYF,TGCGCCAGCAGCCAAGTTCTCAGCGGGAGAAGGGAGACCCAGTACTTC
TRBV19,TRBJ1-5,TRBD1,CASTRDRRQPQHF,TGTGCCAGTACCAGGGACAGGCGGCAGCCCCAGCATTTT
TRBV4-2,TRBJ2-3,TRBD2,CASSPISGEADTQYF,TGTGCCAGCAGCCCAATTAGCGGGGAAGCAGATACGCAGTATTTT
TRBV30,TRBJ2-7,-,CAWNLGGAYEQYF,TGTGCCTGGAATCTTGGGGGCGCCTACGAGCAGTACTTC
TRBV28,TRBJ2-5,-,CASSLGGLGGETQYF,TGTGCCAGCAGTTTAGGTGGCCTAGGGGGAGAGACCCAGTACTTC
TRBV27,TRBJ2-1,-,CASSLRGRQFF,TGTGCCAGCAGTTTACGGGGGAGGCAGTTCTTC
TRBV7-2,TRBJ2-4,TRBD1,CASSSGQLSIQYF,TGTGCCAGCAGCTCGGGACAGTTGAGCATTCAGTACTTC
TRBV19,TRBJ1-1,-,CASSMGGEQGEAFF,TGTGCCAGTAGTATGGGAGGGGAGCAAGGCGAAGCTTTCTTT
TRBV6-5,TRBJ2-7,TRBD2,CASSRTSGRAYEQYF,TGTGCCAGCAGCCGAACTAGCGGGAGGGCGTACGAGCAGTACTTC
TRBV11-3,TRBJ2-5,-,CASSQRGGQETQYF,TGTGCCAGCAGCCAACGAGGCGGCCAAGAGACCCAGTACTTC
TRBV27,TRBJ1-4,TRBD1,CASQRQGPNEKLFF,TGTGCCAGCCAACGACAGGGCCCTAATGAAAAACTGTTTTTT
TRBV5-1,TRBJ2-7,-,CASSLSEGLFEQYF,TGCGCCAGCAGCTTATCGGAGGGGCTCTTCGAGCAGTACTTC
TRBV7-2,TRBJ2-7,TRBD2,CASSFLSGGAPYEQYF,TGTGCCAGCAGCTTCCTAAGCGGGGGTGCTCCCTACGAGCAGTACTTC
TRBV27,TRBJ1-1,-,CASSLGTRNSAEAFF,TGTGCCAGCAGTCTCGGGACAAGGAACAGCGCTGAAGCTTTCTTT
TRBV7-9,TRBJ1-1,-,CASSLQNTEAFF,TGTGCCAGCAGCTTACAGAACACTGAAGCTTTCTTT
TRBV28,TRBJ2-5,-,CASSSSWEPLQETQYF,TGTGCCAGCAGTTCAAGCTGGGAGCCATTGCAAGAGACCCAGTACTTC
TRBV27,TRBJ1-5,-,CASSPLTVNSNQPQHF,TGTGCCAGCAGTCCCCTGACAGTAAATAGCAATCAGCCCCAGCATTTT
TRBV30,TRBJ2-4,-,CAWSAGELGVEVIQYF,TGTGCCTGGAGCGCTGGGGAGCTCGGGGTGGAAGTCATTCAGTACTTC